This T cell receptor (beta chain) was documented in a study of blood T cell repertoires in COVID-19. Turning to the study itself: Some COVID-19 samples were acute and others convalescent; all came from the United States, Italy and Spain.

In the authors' workflow: Reference gene primer amplification gave nucleated cell count estimates. Repertoires were generated with immunoSEQ multiplex PCR, while TCRdb's copy carries only in-frame clones and drops some. V and J calls plus clone size are reproduced from that table; the DNA served to infer D and trimming. The sample yields around 130,000 clones, 84% seen once. The receptor comes from a woman aged 55 to 70 with acute or convalescent COVID-19. Sequencing was carried out using peripheral blood.

The CDR3 spells CATTGTGTQYGYTF. The CDR3 nucleotides read TGTGCCACCACAGGAACAGGGACCCAATATGGCTACACCTTC. The chain uses TRBV27 and TRBJ1-2; D is possibly TRBD1 (6 bases). The CDR3 totals 14 residues. Germline V gene data show CDR1 as MNHEY and CDR2 as SMNVEV (reference sequence). V lost 10 bases and J lost 5, with 20 bases in between.